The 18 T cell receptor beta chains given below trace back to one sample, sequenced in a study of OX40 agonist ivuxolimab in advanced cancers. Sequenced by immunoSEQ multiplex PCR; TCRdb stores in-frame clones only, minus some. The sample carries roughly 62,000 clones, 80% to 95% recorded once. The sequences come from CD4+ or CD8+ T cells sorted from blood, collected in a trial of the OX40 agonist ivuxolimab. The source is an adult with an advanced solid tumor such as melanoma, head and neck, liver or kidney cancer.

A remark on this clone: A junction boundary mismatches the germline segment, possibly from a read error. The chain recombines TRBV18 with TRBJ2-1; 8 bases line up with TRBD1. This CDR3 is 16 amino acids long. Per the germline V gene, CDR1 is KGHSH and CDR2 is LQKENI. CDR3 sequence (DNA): TGTGCCAGCTCCCCACCGGGACAGGCGTCCTACAATGAGCAGTTCTTC. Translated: CASSPPGQASYNEQFF.

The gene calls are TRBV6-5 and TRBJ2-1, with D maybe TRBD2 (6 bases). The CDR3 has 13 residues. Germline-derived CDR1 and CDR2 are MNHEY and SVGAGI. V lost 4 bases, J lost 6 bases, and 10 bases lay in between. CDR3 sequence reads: CASSSVGSNEQFF. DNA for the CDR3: TGTGCCAGCAGTTCGGTCGGGAGCAATGAGCAGTTCTTC.

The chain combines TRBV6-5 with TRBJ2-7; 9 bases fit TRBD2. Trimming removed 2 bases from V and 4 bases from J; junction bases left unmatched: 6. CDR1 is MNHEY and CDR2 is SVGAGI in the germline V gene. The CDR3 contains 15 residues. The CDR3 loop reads CASSYGGGGAYEQYF. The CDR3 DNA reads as TGTGCCAGCAGTTACGGTGGCGGGGGGGCTTACGAGCAGTACTTC.

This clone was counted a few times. This CDR3 is CASNQAFGYNEQFF. In nucleotides, the CDR3 is TGTGCCAGTAATCAAGCGTTTGGGTACAATGAGCAGTTCTTC. V usage is TRBV19 and J usage is TRBJ2-1; no reliable D call. Trimming took 7 bases from V and 4 from J, leaving 14 bases between them. There are 14 residues in the CDR3. Germline V gene lookup returns CDR1 LNHDA and CDR2 SQIVND (reference sequence).

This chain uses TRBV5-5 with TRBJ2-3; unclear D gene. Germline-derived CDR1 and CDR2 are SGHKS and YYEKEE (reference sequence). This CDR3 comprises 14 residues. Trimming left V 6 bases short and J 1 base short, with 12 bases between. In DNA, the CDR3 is TGTGCCAGCACGCAGGTTGAGGGCACAGATACGCAGTATTTT. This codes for CASTQVEGTDTQYF.

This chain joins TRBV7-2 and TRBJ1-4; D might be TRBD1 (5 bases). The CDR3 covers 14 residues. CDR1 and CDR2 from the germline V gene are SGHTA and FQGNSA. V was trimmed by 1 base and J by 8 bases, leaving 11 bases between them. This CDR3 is CASSLGGVLEKLFF. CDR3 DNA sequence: TGTGCCAGCAGCTTAGGAGGGGTACTGGAAAAACTGTTTTTT.

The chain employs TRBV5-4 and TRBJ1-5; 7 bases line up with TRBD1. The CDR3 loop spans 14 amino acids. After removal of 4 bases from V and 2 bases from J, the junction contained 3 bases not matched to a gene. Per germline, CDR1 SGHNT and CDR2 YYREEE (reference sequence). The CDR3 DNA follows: TGTGCCAGCAGCGACGGACAGGGCAATCAGCCCCAGCATTTT. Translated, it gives CASSDGQGNQPQHF.

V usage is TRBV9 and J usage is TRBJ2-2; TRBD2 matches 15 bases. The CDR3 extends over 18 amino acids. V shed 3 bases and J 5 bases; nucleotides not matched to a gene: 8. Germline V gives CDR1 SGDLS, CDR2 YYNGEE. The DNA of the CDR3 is TGTGCCAGCAGCGGGGGACTAGCGGGAGGTAGAGGGACCGGGGAGCTGTTTTTT. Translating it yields CASSGGLAGGRGTGELFF. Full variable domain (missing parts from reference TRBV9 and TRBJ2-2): DSGVTQTPKHLITATGQRVTLRCSPRSGDLSVYWYQQSLDQGLQFLIQYYNGEERAKGNILERFSAQQFPDLHSELNLSSLELGDSALYFCASSGGLAGGRGTGELFFGEGSRLTVL.

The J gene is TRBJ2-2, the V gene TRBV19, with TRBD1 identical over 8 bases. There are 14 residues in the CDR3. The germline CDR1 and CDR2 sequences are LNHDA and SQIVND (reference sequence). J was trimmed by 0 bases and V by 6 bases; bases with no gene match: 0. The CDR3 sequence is CASRQGANTGELFF. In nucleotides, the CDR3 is TGTGCCAGTAGACAGGGGGCGAACACCGGGGAGCTGTTTTTT.

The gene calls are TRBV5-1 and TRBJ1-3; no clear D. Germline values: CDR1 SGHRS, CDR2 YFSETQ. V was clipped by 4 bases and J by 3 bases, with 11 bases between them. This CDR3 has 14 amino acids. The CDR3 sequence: CASSPDLNGNTIYF. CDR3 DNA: TGCGCCAGCAGCCCGGACCTGAATGGAAACACCATATATTTT.

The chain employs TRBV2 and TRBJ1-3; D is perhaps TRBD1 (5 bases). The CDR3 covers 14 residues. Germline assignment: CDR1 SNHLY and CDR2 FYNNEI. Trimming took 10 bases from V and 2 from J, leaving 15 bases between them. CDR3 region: CAKGVGVPGNTIYF. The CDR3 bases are TGTGCCAAAGGGGTTGGGGTCCCTGGAAACACCATATATTTT.

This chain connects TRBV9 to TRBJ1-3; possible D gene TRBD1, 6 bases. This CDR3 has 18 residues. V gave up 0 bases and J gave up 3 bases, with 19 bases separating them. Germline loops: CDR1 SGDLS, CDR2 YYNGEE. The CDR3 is CASSVGLLLQGGGNTIYF. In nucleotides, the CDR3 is TGTGCCAGCAGCGTAGGGCTTCTACTACAGGGTGGTGGAAACACCATATATTTT.

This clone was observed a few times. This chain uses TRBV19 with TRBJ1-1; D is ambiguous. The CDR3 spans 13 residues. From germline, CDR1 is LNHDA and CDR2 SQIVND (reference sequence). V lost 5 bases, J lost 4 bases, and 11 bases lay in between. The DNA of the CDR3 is TGTGCCAGTAGTTCTCCTTACAGCACTGAAGCTTTCTTT. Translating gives CASSSPYSTEAFF.

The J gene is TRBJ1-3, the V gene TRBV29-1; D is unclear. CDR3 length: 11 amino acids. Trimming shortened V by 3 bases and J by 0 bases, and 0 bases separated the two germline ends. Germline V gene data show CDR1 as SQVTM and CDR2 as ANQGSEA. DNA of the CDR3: TGCAGCGTTGACTCTGGAAACACCATATATTTT. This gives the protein CSVDSGNTIYF.

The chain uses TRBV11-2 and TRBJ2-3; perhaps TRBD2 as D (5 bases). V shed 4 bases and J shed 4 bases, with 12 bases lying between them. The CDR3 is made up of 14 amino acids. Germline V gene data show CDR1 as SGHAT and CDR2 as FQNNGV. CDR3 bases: TGTGCCAGCAGCTCTAGCCGGGTTTCAGATACGCAGTATTTT. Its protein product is CASSSSRVSDTQYF. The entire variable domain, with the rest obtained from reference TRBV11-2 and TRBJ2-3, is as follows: EAGVAQSPRYKIIEKRQSVAFWCNPISGHATLYWYQQILGQGPKLLIQFQNNGVVDDSQLPKDRFSAERLKGVDSTLKIQPAKLEDSAVYLCASSSSRVSDTQYFGPGTRLTVL.

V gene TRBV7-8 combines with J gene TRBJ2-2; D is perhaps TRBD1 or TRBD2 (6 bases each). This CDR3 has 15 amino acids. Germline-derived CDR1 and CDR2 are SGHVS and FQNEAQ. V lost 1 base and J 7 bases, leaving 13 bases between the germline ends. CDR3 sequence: CASSLVPRGGGELFF. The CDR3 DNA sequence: TGTGCCAGCAGCTTAGTCCCCAGGGGAGGCGGGGAGCTGTTTTTT.

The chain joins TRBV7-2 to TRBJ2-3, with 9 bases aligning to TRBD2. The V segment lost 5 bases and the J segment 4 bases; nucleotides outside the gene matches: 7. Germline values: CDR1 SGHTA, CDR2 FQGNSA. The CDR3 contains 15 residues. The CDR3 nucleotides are TGTGCCAGCAGCCCTCCGGCTAGCGGGGCAGATACGCAGTATTTT. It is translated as CASSPPASGADTQYF.

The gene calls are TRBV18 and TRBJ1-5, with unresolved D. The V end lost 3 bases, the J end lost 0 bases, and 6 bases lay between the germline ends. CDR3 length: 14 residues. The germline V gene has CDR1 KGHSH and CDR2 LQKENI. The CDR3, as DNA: TGTGCCAGCTCACCGGCCATTAGCAATCAGCCCCAGCATTTT. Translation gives CASSPAISNQPQHF.